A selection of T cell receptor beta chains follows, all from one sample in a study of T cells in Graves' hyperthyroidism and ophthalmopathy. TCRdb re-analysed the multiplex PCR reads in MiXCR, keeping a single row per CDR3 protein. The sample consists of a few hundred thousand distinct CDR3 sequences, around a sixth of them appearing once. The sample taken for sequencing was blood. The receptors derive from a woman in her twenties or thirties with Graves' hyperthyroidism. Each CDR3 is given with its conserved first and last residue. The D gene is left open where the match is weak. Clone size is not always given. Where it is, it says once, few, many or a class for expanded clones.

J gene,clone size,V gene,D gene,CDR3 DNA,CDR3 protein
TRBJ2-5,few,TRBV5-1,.,TGCGCCAGCAGCTTGGGGGGGGCCCAAGAGACCCAGTACTTC,CASSLGGAQETQYF
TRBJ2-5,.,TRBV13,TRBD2,TGTGCCAGCAGCGCTAGGACTAGCGGGAGAGGAGAGACCCAGTACTTC,CASSARTSGRGETQYF
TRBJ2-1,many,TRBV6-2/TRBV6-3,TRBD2,TGTGCCAGCAGTGAAACTAGCGGGAGGGCCCGTGAGCAGTTCTTC,CASSETSGRAREQFF
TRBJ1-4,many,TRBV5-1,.,TGCGCCAGCAGCGTCCGGGATCCTAATGAAAAACTGTTTTTT,CASSVRDPNEKLFF
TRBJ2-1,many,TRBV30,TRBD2,TGTGCCTGGAGTGGACTAGCGGGGTTGTATGAGCAGTTCTTC,CAWSGLAGLYEQFF
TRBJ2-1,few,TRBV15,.,TGTGCCACCAGCGGCGCAGAAAGGTATGAGCAGTTCTTC,CATSGAERYEQFF
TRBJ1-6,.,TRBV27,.,TGTGCCAGCGGCTCTAGGGTCGAAGCGAGCTCCTATAATTCACCCCTCCACTTT,CASGSRVEASSYNSPLHF
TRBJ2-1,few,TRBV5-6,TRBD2,TGTGCCAGCAGCCGGACTAGCGGGAGAAGTGAGCAGTTCTTC,CASSRTSGRSEQFF
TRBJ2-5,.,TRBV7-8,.,TGTGCCAGCAGTATAGGGGGGGGGCAAGAGACCCAGTACTTC,CASSIGGGQETQYF
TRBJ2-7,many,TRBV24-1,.,TGTGCCACCAGTGACACGATTGGACAGCCGTACGACCGCCACGAGCAGTACTTC,CATSDTIGQPYDRHEQYF
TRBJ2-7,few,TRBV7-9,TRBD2,TGTGCCAGCAGCTTAGGGAGTAGCGGGAGCCCGCCCTACGAGCAGTACTTC,CASSLGSSGSPPYEQYF
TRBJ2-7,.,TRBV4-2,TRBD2,TGTGCCAGCAGCCAAGAAAGAAGGACTAGCGGAAGGGGTGGCTACGAGCAGTACTTC,CASSQERRTSGRGGYEQYF
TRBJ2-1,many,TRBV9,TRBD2,TGTGCCAGCACAACAAGGGTAGCGGGAGATAATGAGCAGTTCTTC,CASTTRVAGDNEQFF
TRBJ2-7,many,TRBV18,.,TGTGCCAGCTCAACCATGTCCCCCGAGCAGTACTTC,CASSTMSPEQYF
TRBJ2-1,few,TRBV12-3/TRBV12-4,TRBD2,TGTGCCAGCAGTGGGACTAGCGGGAATAACCACAATGAGCAGTTCTTC,CASSGTSGNNHNEQFF
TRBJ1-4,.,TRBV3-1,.,TGTGCCAGCAGCCGGTCCCCAACTAATGAAAAACTGTTTTTT,CASSRSPTNEKLFF
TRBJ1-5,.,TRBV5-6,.,TGTGCCAGCAGCTTGGGGTTGAATCAGCCCCAGCATTTT,CASSLGLNQPQHF
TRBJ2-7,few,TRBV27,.,TGTGCCAGCAGTTTAATGGGGACAACCTACGAGCAGTACTTC,CASSLMGTTYEQYF
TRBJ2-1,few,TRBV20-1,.,TGCAGTGCTAGTAGGGACTCCCGTATGCAGTTCTTC,CSASRDSRMQFF
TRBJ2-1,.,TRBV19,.,TGTGCCAGTAGTAATCTCCTAACTAGCAGGAGCTCCTACAATGAGCAGTTCTTC,CASSNLLTSRSSYNEQFF
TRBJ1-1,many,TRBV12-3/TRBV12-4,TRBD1,TGTGCCAGCAGTTCCTGGGACAGTCCCACTGAAGCTTTCTTT,CASSSWDSPTEAFF
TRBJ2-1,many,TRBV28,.,TGTGCCAGCAGTTCGCGACTACCCAATGAGCAGTTCTTC,CASSSRLPNEQFF
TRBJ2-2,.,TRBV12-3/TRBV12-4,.,TGTGCCAGCAGCCGACCTCGCCGGGAGCTGTTTTTT,CASSRPRRELFF
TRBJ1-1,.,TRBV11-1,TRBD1,TGTGCCAGCAGCTTGGCGCAGGGGGCGTATTCTGGCACTGAAGCTTTCTTT,CASSLAQGAYSGTEAFF
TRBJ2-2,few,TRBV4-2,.,TGTGCCAGCAGCCAAGAAGGGCTAGCTCCCACCGGGGAGCTGTTTTTT,CASSQEGLAPTGELFF
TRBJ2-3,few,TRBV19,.,TGTGCCAGCAAGTCGGAGGATACAGATACGCAGTATTTT,CASKSEDTDTQYF
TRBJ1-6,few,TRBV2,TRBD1,TGTGCCAGCAGCGACAGGGCCTATAATTCACCCCTCCACTTT,CASSDRAYNSPLHF
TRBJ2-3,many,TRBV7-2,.,TGTGCCAGCAGCTTAGGGGCGTCAGGAGTAGATACGCAGTATTTT,CASSLGASGVDTQYF
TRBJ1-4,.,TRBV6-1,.,TGTGCCAGCAGCGAAAGGCTACGGATTGCAACTAATGAAAAACTGTTTTTT,CASSERLRIATNEKLFF
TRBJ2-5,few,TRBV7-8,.,TGTGCCAGCAGCAACGGACGTAGTCGGGAGACCCAGTACTTC,CASSNGRSRETQYF
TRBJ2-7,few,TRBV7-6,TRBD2,TGTGCCAGCAGCCCGACTAGCGGGATATCAGGCTACGAGCAGTACTTC,CASSPTSGISGYEQYF
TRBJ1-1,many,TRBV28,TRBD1,TGTGCCAGCAGTTTTGAGGGGGCCACTGAAGCTTTCTTT,CASSFEGATEAFF
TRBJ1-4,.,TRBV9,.,TGTGCCAGCAGCGCCGGTCGCGGCGTGAATGAAAAACTGTTTTTT,CASSAGRGVNEKLFF
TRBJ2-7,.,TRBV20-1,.,TGCAGTGCTAGAGCCGATTCCTACGAGCAGTACTTC,CSARADSYEQYF
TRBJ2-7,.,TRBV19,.,TGTGCCAGTGGTGAGACAGGCAGTGACTCCTACGAGCAGTACTTC,CASGETGSDSYEQYF
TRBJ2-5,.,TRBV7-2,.,TGTGCCAGCAGCCAAGGGGGGGCGCGGGAGACCCAGTACTTC,CASSQGGARETQYF
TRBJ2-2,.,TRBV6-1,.,TGTGCCAGCAGTCGGGGGGACATCGCCGTGGCCGGGGAGCTGTTTTTT,CASSRGDIAVAGELFF
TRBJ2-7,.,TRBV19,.,TGTGCCAGTAGTGGAGGACATTCCTACGAGCAGTACTTC,CASSGGHSYEQYF
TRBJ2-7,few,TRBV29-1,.,TGCAGCGTTCGGACAGTACCCCCCTACGAGCAGTACTTC,CSVRTVPPYEQYF
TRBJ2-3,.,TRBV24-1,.,TGTGCCACCAGTGCCACGCCAGGGACAAGGCCGGCAGATACGCAGTATTTT,CATSATPGTRPADTQYF
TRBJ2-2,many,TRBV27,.,TGTGCCAGCAGTGCACAAAGCGCCGGGGAGCTGTTTTTT,CASSAQSAGELFF
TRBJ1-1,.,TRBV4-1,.,TGCGCCAGCAGCGAAGTCGGATTGAACACTGAAGCTTTCTTT,CASSEVGLNTEAFF
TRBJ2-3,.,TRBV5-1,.,TGCGCCAGCAGCTTCAGGGAAGATACGCAGTATTTT,CASSFREDTQYF
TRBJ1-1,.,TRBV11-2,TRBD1,TGTGCCAGCAGCTCAAGACAGGGGATGAACACTGAAGCTTTCTTT,CASSSRQGMNTEAFF
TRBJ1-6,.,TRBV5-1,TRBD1,TGCGCCAGCAGCCCAGACCAGCCGGGACAGGGGAATTCACCCCTCCACTTT,CASSPDQPGQGNSPLHF